Below, one TCR beta chain is given with its context. There is no known antigen for this receptor. No quality values exist for individual bases; no much larger clone is one base distant. High-throughput TCRbeta CDR3 sequencing of frozen genomic DNA was performed by immunoSEQ, including PCR amplification, mapping, bias correction and internal controls. Turning to the authors' computational methods: Only productive rearrangements were retained, and each unique TCRbeta sequence was defined by its CDR3 nucleotide sequence together with its V and J gene. For a sequence to be called donor-reactive, it needed a frequency of at least 0.01% and at least 5-fold expansion in CFSE-low cells compared with unstimulated pre-transplant cells. Minimum frequency thresholds were set for each subject on the basis of the unstimulated sample with the lowest template count, so that a detection power of at least 90% was ensured. Jensen-Shannon divergence between the top 1000 TCRbeta sequences post- versus pre-transplant served as the measure of repertoire turnover. Two-sided Fisher's exact tests were used to test for changes in the detection of donor-reactive sequences. TCRdb took this table from immuneACCESS and kept in-frame rearrangements with V and J called. Such tables lack part of the clones; where checked against another copy, unresolved V genes explain under half of the gap, and the rest is unexplained. V and J calls and clone size are those listed in that table; D and trimming were worked out from the DNA. This sample comprises 95,000 to 110,000 clones, 80% to 85% of them detected only once. The top ten clones comprise roughly 0.9% of the sample.

CDR1 and CDR2 are drawn from the germline V gene (reference sequence): MNHEY, SMNVEV. Its CDR3 holds 16 amino acids, cysteine through phenylalanine. Of the read, only the CDR3 DNA is kept; its 48 bases are in frame from base 1. V loses 4 bases, J loses 7 bases, and the germline ends lie 21 bases apart. The data belong to a study of T cell clones after liver transplantation (dated by TCRdb to between 2017 and 2020). For the study in its entirety: Samples were obtained from ITN030ST, a randomized trial in which withdrawal of immunosuppression was attempted within 2 years of liver transplantation. Donor-reactive T cell clones were identified by TCRbeta sequencing following a pre-transplant mixed lymphocyte reaction and were subsequently tracked in post-transplant blood. Of the eight recipients, a few were HCV-positive, while the remaining recipients had been transplanted for non-autoimmune, non-viral indications. The studied cohort comprised 8 liver transplant recipients, 3 classified as tolerant and 5 as non-tolerant. As an antigen-independent comparator for donor-reactive sequences, third party-reactive TCRbeta sequences were also identified from pre-transplant MLRs. The subjects received no induction therapy and were kept on standard immunosuppression until randomization at 12-24 months post-transplant. Tolerance was defined as complete withdrawal of immunosuppression for at least one year without a rise in liver enzymes beyond twice the upper limit of normal. Blood samples were collected pre-transplant, pre-randomization before withdrawal, and post-randomization after either full withdrawal or failed withdrawal.

Overall study results and their limits: A greater decline was seen for donor-reactive sequences than for third party-reactive sequences, suggesting partial antigen-specific deletion unrelated to withdrawal success. After accounting for repertoire turnover, donor-reactive detection was significantly reduced in 7 of 8 subjects for CD4 and 8 of 8 for CD8. Low numbers of available donor cells limited the measurable donor-reactive repertoire in a couple of subjects. In 5 of 8 subjects, circulating donor-reactive CD4 TCRbeta sequences decreased significantly after transplant, regardless of tolerance or HCV status. Conclusions were preliminary, limited by small, heterogeneous patient numbers and non-standardized post-transplant time points. Since no allograft tissue specimens were available, donor-reactive T cells may have migrated into the graft instead of being deleted.

What the time point label conveys for this sample: pre-transplant. Unstimulated PBMCs, after thawing, were stained for CD3, CD4 and CD8 and then FACS-sorted into CD3+CD4+ and CD3+CD8+ populations. All 8 studied subjects were randomized to withdrawal of immunosuppression. Genomic DNA was isolated with the Qiagen DNeasy Blood and Tissue Kit. Recombination joined TRBV27 with TRBJ2-3; the D region possibly corresponds to TRBD1 (6 bases align). This clonotype originated in a human donor who received a liver transplant. The input for sequencing was CD4+ T cells from blood, taken before liver transplant. The DNA sequence is as follows: TGTGCCAGCAGTTCCCACGCTTACGGACAGCCGAATACGCAGTATTTT. Translation gives CASSSHAYGQPNTQYF.